This entry concerns a single TCR beta chain. What it binds is unknown. Trimming shortened V by 7 bases and J by 11 bases, and 17 bases separated the two germline ends. Germline values: CDR1 SGHVS, CDR2 FNYEAQ. The CDR3 is 12 amino acids. The data belong to a study of chemoradiotherapy in HPV16-positive cancers. Study-level results: Candidate HPV-specific clones and E7-related TCR motifs grew in tumor during treatment.

Repertoires were generated with immunoSEQ multiplex PCR, while TCRdb's copy carries only in-frame clones and drops some. The data contain around 12,000 clones, roughly nine tenths of them singletons. This receptor was taken from a human donor with HPV-associated anogenital cancer. The V call is TRBV7-6, the J call TRBJ2-5; TRBD1 or TRBD2 may be the D gene (5 bases each). The source material was blood, sampled from a patient who underwent chemoradiotherapy. The chain's CDR3 is CASTERVGEQYF. DNA for the CDR3: TGTGCCAGCACCGAAAGGGTGGGGGAGCAGTACTTC.